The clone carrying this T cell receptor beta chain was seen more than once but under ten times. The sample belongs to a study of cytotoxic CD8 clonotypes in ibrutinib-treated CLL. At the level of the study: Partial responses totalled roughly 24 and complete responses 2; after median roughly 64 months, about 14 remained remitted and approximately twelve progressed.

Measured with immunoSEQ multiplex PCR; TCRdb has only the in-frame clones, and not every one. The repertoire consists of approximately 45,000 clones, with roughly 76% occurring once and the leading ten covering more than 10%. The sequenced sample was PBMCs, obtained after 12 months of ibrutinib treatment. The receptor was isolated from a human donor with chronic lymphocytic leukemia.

DNA of the CDR3: TGCGCCAGCAGCTTGGCTGGCGGGGCGAACTACGAGCAGTACTTC. The encoded protein is CASSLAGGANYEQYF. This chain uses TRBV5-1 with TRBJ2-7; D possibly corresponds to TRBD2 (6 bases). Trimming left V 0 bases short and J 3 bases short, with 13 bases between. CDR1 SGHRS and CDR2 YFSETQ come from the germline V gene. The CDR3 totals 15 residues.